The entry below describes one T cell receptor (beta chain). Its antigen is undetermined. These data are taken from a study of CD8+ T cells in alopecia areata. Study at large: Tofacitinib lasted 6 to 18 months, then 6 months off drug.

Investigators isolated RNA and reverse transcribed it into cDNA to act as the sequencing template. TCRdb keeps only in-frame clones here, not all; method: immunoSEQ multiplex PCR. The table shows 150,000 to 200,000 clones, with just over 65% occurring only once. Lesional scalp punch biopsies and peripheral blood were collected from alopecia areata patients. The germline V gene encodes CDR1 SQVTM and CDR2 ANQGSEA. This CDR3 has 12 amino acids. Trimming pared 7 bases from V and 0 bases from J, leaving 6 bases between. General study results and limits: Elevated clonality characterized lesional scalp relative to normal scalp, particularly in alopecia totalis/universalis. Normal skin's resident alphabeta T cells are sequenced alongside lesional scalp T cells.

The chain links TRBV29-1 to TRBJ2-2, with unresolved D. This sample comprised CD8+ T cells sorted from blood, obtained at week 0. The origin of this receptor is a human donor with alopecia areata. The CDR3 bases are TGCAGCGGCCTCGCGAACACCGGGGAGCTGTTTTTT. Amino acid sequence: CSGLANTGELFF.